This entry is about one TCR beta chain. V lost 5 bases and J lost 4; bases outside the gene matches: 7. Germline values: CDR1 SGHTA, CDR2 FQGNSA. The CDR3 contains 14 residues. Every subset's genomic DNA went evenly onto several immunoSEQ plates. Assay used: immunoSEQ multiplex PCR; TCRdb lists only in-frame clones, some missing. This sample has 1,500,000 or so clones, with 98% found just once. This sample was taken from a study of shared clonotypes between healthy human individuals. The chain has TRBV7-2 and TRBJ1-2, with TRBD1 matching over 7 bases. Source material: naive CD4+ T cells sorted from blood. Subset specified: CD45RA+ positively selected. This receptor was identified in a man aged 25-45 years in good health. CDR3 sequence (DNA): TGTGCCAGCAGCCCTGAGGGACAGCCCTATGGCTACACCTTC. This codes for CASSPEGQPYGYTF.